A selection of T cell receptor beta chains follows, all from one sample in a study of blood T cell repertoires in COVID-19. Data came from immunoSEQ multiplex PCR; TCRdb stores just in-frame clones and leaves some out. The profile covers around 250,000 clones, with nearly 90% appearing a single time and about 0.65% taken by the ten largest. The specimen sequenced was peripheral blood. These receptors were obtained from a human donor in a cohort sampled during active COVID-19. CDR3s include the opening cysteine and the closing phenylalanine or tryptophan. D genes are given only for firm matches. Clone size, where shown, is once, few, many, or a class for clones that have expanded.

clone_size: -
v_call: TRBV5-4
d_call: -
j_call: TRBJ1-4
cdr3_nt: TGTGCCAGCAGCATTAAGACAGGCTCAGGAGAAAAACTGTTTTTT
cdr3_aa: CASSIKTGSGEKLFF

clone_size: -
v_call: TRBV4-3
d_call: -
j_call: TRBJ1-2
cdr3_nt: TGCGCCAGCAGCCAAGACGACAGTGGCTACACCTTC
cdr3_aa: CASSQDDSGYTF

clone_size: -
v_call: TRBV9
d_call: TRBD2
j_call: TRBJ2-3
cdr3_nt: TGTGCCAGCAGCGAACTGGGGGGGACTAGCGCGGATACGCAGTATTTT
cdr3_aa: CASSELGGTSADTQYF

clone_size: -
v_call: TRBV5-1
d_call: TRBD1
j_call: TRBJ2-1
cdr3_nt: TGCGCCAGCAGCTTCAGCCCGGTCAAACAGGGGGATGAGCAGTTCTTC
cdr3_aa: CASSFSPVKQGDEQFF

clone_size: -
v_call: TRBV19
d_call: -
j_call: TRBJ1-2
cdr3_nt: TGTGCCAGTATCCCCAGGGGCGATTATGGCTACACCTTC
cdr3_aa: CASIPRGDYGYTF

clone_size: -
v_call: TRBV19
d_call: TRBD1
j_call: TRBJ2-7
cdr3_nt: TGTGCCAGTAGGGGGACAGGGATTCTCAACGAGCAGTACTTC
cdr3_aa: CASRGTGILNEQYF

clone_size: -
v_call: TRBV7-6
d_call: -
j_call: TRBJ1-1
cdr3_nt: TGTGCCAGCAGCTTAGGGCAGGGAAGGGCTGAAGCTTTCTTT
cdr3_aa: CASSLGQGRAEAFF

clone_size: -
v_call: TRBV6-6
d_call: TRBD1
j_call: TRBJ1-4
cdr3_nt: TGTGCCAGCAGTTACGGGACAGGGTTCGAAAAACTGTTTTTT
cdr3_aa: CASSYGTGFEKLFF

clone_size: -
v_call: TRBV19
d_call: -
j_call: TRBJ2-3
cdr3_nt: TGTGCCAGTAGTATTGGCAGGGCGCCCACAGATACGCAGTATTTT
cdr3_aa: CASSIGRAPTDTQYF

clone_size: -
v_call: TRBV19
d_call: -
j_call: TRBJ2-2
cdr3_nt: TGTGCCAGTAGTTTCGACCAGGGGAACACCGGGGAGCTGTTTTTT
cdr3_aa: CASSFDQGNTGELFF

clone_size: -
v_call: TRBV4-3
d_call: TRBD1
j_call: TRBJ1-6
cdr3_nt: TGCGCCAGCAGCCAATCGGGGACAGGCAGGATACCCCTCCACTTT
cdr3_aa: CASSQSGTGRIPLHF

clone_size: -
v_call: TRBV10-3
d_call: -
j_call: TRBJ2-1
cdr3_nt: TGTGCCATCAGTGGCGAGGAGGGGAGCGGTCGGTTCTTC
cdr3_aa: CAISGEEGSGRFF

clone_size: -
v_call: TRBV25-1
d_call: -
j_call: TRBJ1-1
cdr3_nt: TGTGCCAGCATGGGCATCACTGAAGCTTTCTTT
cdr3_aa: CASMGITEAFF

clone_size: -
v_call: TRBV28
d_call: TRBD1
j_call: TRBJ2-1
cdr3_nt: TGTGCCAGCAGTCCGACGGGACAGGGGGCTTACAATGAGCAGTTCTTC
cdr3_aa: CASSPTGQGAYNEQFF

clone_size: -
v_call: TRBV30
d_call: -
j_call: TRBJ2-7
cdr3_nt: TGTGCCTGGAGTGTACGTGGGGGGGCCGAGCAGTACTTC
cdr3_aa: CAWSVRGGAEQYF

clone_size: -
v_call: TRBV9
d_call: -
j_call: TRBJ2-2
cdr3_nt: TGTGCCAGCAGCGTAGAAGGTCTGCGGATGAACACCGGGGAGCTGTTTTTT
cdr3_aa: CASSVEGLRMNTGELFF

clone_size: -
v_call: TRBV5-6
d_call: -
j_call: TRBJ2-5
cdr3_nt: TGTGCCAGCAGCTTTATAGCCCTGTACCAAGAGACCCAGTACTTC
cdr3_aa: CASSFIALYQETQYF

clone_size: -
v_call: TRBV10-3
d_call: TRBD2
j_call: TRBJ2-6
cdr3_nt: TGTGCCATCAGTCCGGCTAATTTACTAGCGGGGGCCTCTGGGGCCAACGTCCTGACTTTC
cdr3_aa: CAISPANLLAGASGANVLTF

clone_size: -
v_call: TRBV4-1
d_call: TRBD1
j_call: TRBJ1-2
cdr3_nt: TGCGCCAGCAGACCTATCGACAGGGATAATCATATTGGCTACACCTTC
cdr3_aa: CASRPIDRDNHIGYTF

clone_size: -
v_call: TRBV27
d_call: -
j_call: TRBJ2-7
cdr3_nt: TGTGCCAGCTCTACCTCCCGGGCGGGGGAGCAGTACTTC
cdr3_aa: CASSTSRAGEQYF

clone_size: -
v_call: TRBV28
d_call: TRBD2
j_call: TRBJ2-3
cdr3_nt: TGTGCCAGCAGTTTACCCGGACTAGCGGGACGGACAGATACGCAGTATTTT
cdr3_aa: CASSLPGLAGRTDTQYF

clone_size: -
v_call: TRBV6-6
d_call: TRBD1
j_call: TRBJ1-2
cdr3_nt: TGTGCCAGCAGTTACTCGCCAGGGGGTCTCTCCGGCTACACCTTC
cdr3_aa: CASSYSPGGLSGYTF

clone_size: -
v_call: TRBV5-1
d_call: -
j_call: TRBJ1-4
cdr3_nt: TGCGCCAGCAGCATGCAGGGTATCGAAGAAAAACTGTTTTTT
cdr3_aa: CASSMQGIEEKLFF

clone_size: -
v_call: TRBV19
d_call: TRBD1
j_call: TRBJ1-1
cdr3_nt: TGTGCCAGTATTCAGGACAGGGAATTGGATGAAGCTTTCTTT
cdr3_aa: CASIQDRELDEAFF

clone_size: -
v_call: TRBV12-3/TRBV12-4
d_call: TRBD1
j_call: TRBJ1-2
cdr3_nt: TGTGCCAGCAGTGCTAGACAGGGGCCGCACCACACCTTC
cdr3_aa: CASSARQGPHHTF

clone_size: -
v_call: TRBV3-1/TRBV3-2
d_call: -
j_call: TRBJ2-7
cdr3_nt: TGTGCCAGCAGCCAAGAACCCCGTCCCTCTAAGCAGTACTTC
cdr3_aa: CASSQEPRPSKQYF

clone_size: -
v_call: TRBV4-1
d_call: TRBD1
j_call: TRBJ2-7
cdr3_nt: TGCGCCAGCAGCAAGCCGGGACAGGGCTACGAGCAGTACTTC
cdr3_aa: CASSKPGQGYEQYF

clone_size: -
v_call: TRBV19
d_call: TRBD1
j_call: TRBJ2-4
cdr3_nt: TGTGCCAGTAGCCTTGACAGGGGGAGAAACATTCAGTACTTC
cdr3_aa: CASSLDRGRNIQYF

clone_size: -
v_call: TRBV5-1
d_call: TRBD1
j_call: TRBJ2-7
cdr3_nt: TGCGCCAGCAGCTTAACCTCGGGACAGGTGACCTCCTACGAGCAGTACTTC
cdr3_aa: CASSLTSGQVTSYEQYF

clone_size: -
v_call: TRBV5-1
d_call: -
j_call: TRBJ1-2
cdr3_nt: TGCGCCAGCAGCCCCATAGGGAGGGGCTCTGGCTACACCTTC
cdr3_aa: CASSPIGRGSGYTF

clone_size: -
v_call: TRBV25-1
d_call: -
j_call: TRBJ2-1
cdr3_nt: TGTGCCAGCAGGCCCGCCGGGGGGCAGGCCTACAATGAGCAGTTCTTC
cdr3_aa: CASRPAGGQAYNEQFF

clone_size: -
v_call: TRBV27
d_call: -
j_call: TRBJ2-7
cdr3_nt: TGTGCCAGCAGTTTGAGCAGGCAGTTGGAGCAGTACTTC
cdr3_aa: CASSLSRQLEQYF

clone_size: once
v_call: TRBV21-1
d_call: -
j_call: TRBJ1-2
cdr3_nt: TGTGCCAGCACCGAACATTCGTCGCCCTATGGCTACACCTTC
cdr3_aa: CASTEHSSPYGYTF

clone_size: -
v_call: TRBV5-4
d_call: -
j_call: TRBJ2-7
cdr3_nt: TGTGCCAGCAGCGCGCCCGCGTACGAGCAGTACTTC
cdr3_aa: CASSAPAYEQYF

clone_size: -
v_call: TRBV7-8
d_call: TRBD1
j_call: TRBJ2-7
cdr3_nt: TGTGCCAGCAGCTCAGCGAAGACAGGGGGCGTTAAGATGGGGCCCTACGAGCAGTACTTC
cdr3_aa: CASSSAKTGGVKMGPYEQYF

clone_size: few
v_call: TRBV4-1
d_call: -
j_call: TRBJ2-7
cdr3_nt: TGCGCCAGCAGCCAAGGGTTCAAGGGGCTGAACGAGCAGTACTTC
cdr3_aa: CASSQGFKGLNEQYF

clone_size: -
v_call: TRBV11-2
d_call: -
j_call: TRBJ1-1
cdr3_nt: TGTGCCAGCAGCTCACCCTCGGGGCGGGGGATCACTGAAGCTTTCTTT
cdr3_aa: CASSSPSGRGITEAFF

clone_size: -
v_call: TRBV24-1
d_call: TRBD1
j_call: TRBJ2-5
cdr3_nt: TGTGCCACCAGTGATCCGGGACAGGGGGGTCAAGAGACCCAGTACTTC
cdr3_aa: CATSDPGQGGQETQYF

clone_size: few
v_call: TRBV6-2/TRBV6-3
d_call: -
j_call: TRBJ1-2
cdr3_nt: TGTGCCAGCAGTTACTCGAGTGTACATGCGGACTATGGCTACACCTTC
cdr3_aa: CASSYSSVHADYGYTF

clone_size: once
v_call: TRBV18
d_call: TRBD1
j_call: TRBJ2-7
cdr3_nt: TGTGCCAGCTCATCGGGACAGGGCGCCTACGAGCAGTACTTC
cdr3_aa: CASSSGQGAYEQYF

clone_size: -
v_call: TRBV3-1/TRBV3-2
d_call: -
j_call: TRBJ1-2
cdr3_nt: TGTGCCAGCAGCCCGGAGGGCAGGGTTAGTGGCTACACCTTC
cdr3_aa: CASSPEGRVSGYTF

clone_size: -
v_call: TRBV7-2
d_call: TRBD2
j_call: TRBJ2-7
cdr3_nt: TGTGCCAGCAGCTCGACTAGCGGGGAATACGAGCAGTACTTC
cdr3_aa: CASSSTSGEYEQYF

clone_size: -
v_call: TRBV6-5
d_call: -
j_call: TRBJ2-7
cdr3_nt: TGTGCCAGCGGTTCAGGTCACGAGCAGTACTTC
cdr3_aa: CASGSGHEQYF

clone_size: -
v_call: TRBV19
d_call: TRBD2
j_call: TRBJ2-7
cdr3_nt: TGTGCCAGTAGCAAAAGCGGGAGAGGAGCAAGGGACTACGAGCAGTACTTC
cdr3_aa: CASSKSGRGARDYEQYF

clone_size: -
v_call: TRBV6-2/TRBV6-3
d_call: -
j_call: TRBJ1-2
cdr3_nt: TGTGCCAGCAGTTACTCGAGCGACAGGTTCGACTATGGCTACACCTTC
cdr3_aa: CASSYSSDRFDYGYTF

clone_size: -
v_call: TRBV7-9
d_call: TRBD1
j_call: TRBJ2-7
cdr3_nt: TGTGCCAGCAGCTTAAGGACAGGGGGTAGTTACGAGCAGTACTTC
cdr3_aa: CASSLRTGGSYEQYF

clone_size: once
v_call: TRBV5-6
d_call: TRBD1
j_call: TRBJ1-5
cdr3_nt: TGTGCCAGCAGCTTCCGGGACAGGGATCAGCCCCAGCATTTT
cdr3_aa: CASSFRDRDQPQHF

clone_size: -
v_call: TRBV4-3
d_call: TRBD2
j_call: TRBJ2-3
cdr3_nt: TGCGCCAGCAGCCAAGAACTAGCGGCAGATACGCAGTATTTT
cdr3_aa: CASSQELAADTQYF

clone_size: -
v_call: TRBV7-2
d_call: -
j_call: TRBJ1-1
cdr3_nt: TGTGCCAGCAGCGAGAGGACAGCAAACACTGAAGCTTTCTTT
cdr3_aa: CASSERTANTEAFF